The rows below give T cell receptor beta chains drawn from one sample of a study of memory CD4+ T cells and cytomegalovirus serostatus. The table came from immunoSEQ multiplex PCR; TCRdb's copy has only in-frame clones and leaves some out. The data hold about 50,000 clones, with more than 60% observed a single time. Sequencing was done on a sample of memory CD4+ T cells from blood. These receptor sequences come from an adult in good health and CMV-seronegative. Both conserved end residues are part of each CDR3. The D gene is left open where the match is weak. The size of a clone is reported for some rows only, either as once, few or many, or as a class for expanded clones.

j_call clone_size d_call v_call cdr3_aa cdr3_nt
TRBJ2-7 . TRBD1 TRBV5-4 CASSLDSAGQGFLQYF TGTGCCAGCAGCTTGGACTCGGCGGGACAGGGATTCTTGCAGTACTTC
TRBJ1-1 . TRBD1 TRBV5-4 CASSRGQGVGNTEAFF TGTGCCAGCAGCCGGGGACAGGGTGTGGGGAACACTGAAGCTTTCTTT
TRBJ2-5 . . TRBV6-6 CASSIDTRGTQYF TGTGCCAGCAGTATTGACACCCGAGGGACCCAGTACTTC
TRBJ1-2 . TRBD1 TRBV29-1 CSVEVLRDRTYTF TGCAGCGTTGAAGTTTTAAGGGACAGAACCTACACCTTC
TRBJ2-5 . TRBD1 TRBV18 CASSPTGTGKQETQYF TGTGCCAGCTCACCAACCGGGACAGGGAAACAAGAGACCCAGTACTTC
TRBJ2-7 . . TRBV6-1 CASNFGTPYEQYF TGTGCCAGCAACTTCGGGACTCCCTACGAGCAGTACTTC
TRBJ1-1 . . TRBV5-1 CASSLVPNTEAFF TGCGCCAGCAGCTTGGTCCCGAACACTGAAGCTTTCTTT
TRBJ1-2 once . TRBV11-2 CASSLDSYGYTF TGTGCCAGCAGCTTAGACTCCTATGGCTACACCTTC
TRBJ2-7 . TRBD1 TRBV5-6 CASSEDRGLFYEQYF TGTGCCAGCAGCGAAGACAGGGGCCTTTTCTACGAGCAGTACTTC
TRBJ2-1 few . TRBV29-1 CSVDGENEQFF TGCAGCGTTGACGGCGAGAATGAGCAGTTCTTC
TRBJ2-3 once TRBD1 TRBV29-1 CSDTQGRTDTQYF TGCAGCGATACACAGGGGCGCACAGATACGCAGTATTTT
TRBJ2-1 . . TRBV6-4 CASSNDLQSNEQFF TGTGCCAGCAGCAACGATTTACAGAGCAATGAGCAGTTCTTC
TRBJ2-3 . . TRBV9 CASSVTHLGDTQYF TGTGCCAGCAGCGTAACCCACCTGGGAGATACGCAGTATTTT
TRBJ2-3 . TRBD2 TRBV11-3 CASSLFSSGSSTDTQYF TGTGCCAGCAGCTTATTCTCTAGCGGTTCTAGCACAGATACGCAGTATTTT
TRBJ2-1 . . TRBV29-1 CSVETGRNVNEQFF TGCAGCGTTGAAACGGGACGGAACGTCAATGAGCAGTTCTTC
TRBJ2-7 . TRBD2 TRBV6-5 CASKREVGNEQYF TGTGCCAGTAAGCGGGAAGTCGGCAACGAGCAGTACTTC
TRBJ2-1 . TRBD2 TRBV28 CASSLGLANNEQFF TGTGCCAGCAGTTTGGGACTAGCCAACAATGAGCAGTTCTTC
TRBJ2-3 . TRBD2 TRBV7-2 CASSSGGARTDTQYF TGTGCCAGCAGCTCCGGGGGGGCCAGGACAGATACGCAGTATTTT
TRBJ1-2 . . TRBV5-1 CASSWQPTNYGYTF TGCGCCAGCAGCTGGCAGCCTACTAACTATGGCTACACCTTC
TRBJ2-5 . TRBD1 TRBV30 CAWSGDRGRKETQYF TGTGCCTGGAGTGGGGACAGGGGGCGCAAAGAGACCCAGTACTTC
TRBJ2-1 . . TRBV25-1 CASSDSGDSDSHNEQFF TGTGCCAGCAGTGACTCGGGAGATTCAGACTCGCACAATGAGCAGTTCTTC
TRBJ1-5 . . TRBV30 CAWSVGLSNQPQHF TGTGCCTGGAGTGTAGGACTGTCCAATCAGCCCCAGCATTTT
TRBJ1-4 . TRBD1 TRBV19 CASNPQGASEKLFF TGTGCCAGTAATCCCCAGGGGGCGAGTGAAAAACTGTTTTTT
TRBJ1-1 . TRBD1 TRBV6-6 CASSYDTRGTLEAFF TGTGCCAGCAGTTACGATACCAGGGGGACGCTGGAAGCTTTCTTT
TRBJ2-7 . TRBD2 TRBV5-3 CARSLGTSGEVSYEQYF TGTGCCAGAAGCTTGGGGACTAGCGGGGAGGTTTCCTACGAGCAGTACTTC
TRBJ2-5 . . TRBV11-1 CASSQDPLLAKTQYF TGTGCCAGCAGCCAAGACCCCCTTCTTGCGAAGACCCAGTACTTC
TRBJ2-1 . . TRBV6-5 CASSYSRLTIPNEQFF TGTGCCAGCAGTTACTCCCGCTTGACAATACCCAATGAGCAGTTCTTC
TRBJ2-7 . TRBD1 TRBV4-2 CASSDRDGEQYF TGTGCCAGCTCGGACAGGGACGGCGAGCAGTACTTC
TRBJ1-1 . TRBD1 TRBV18 CASSPGTGGTEAFF TGTGCCAGCTCTCCTGGGACAGGGGGCACTGAAGCTTTCTTT